This T cell receptor beta chain was captured in a study of shared clonotypes between healthy human individuals. Assay: immunoSEQ multiplex PCR; the TCRdb copy retains only in-frame clones and omits some. The data contain about 600,000 clones, about 97% of them seen just once; the ten biggest clones take up around 0.058%. Between the trimmed V and J ends, which lost 0 bases and 0 bases, there was a span of 10 bases. Germline CDR1 and CDR2: SGHKS and YYEKEE (reference sequence). This CDR3 contains 15 residues. The chain combines TRBV5-5 with TRBJ2-7; perhaps TRBD1 as D (5 bases). Sequencing was performed on naive CD4+ T cells sorted from blood. Subset noted: CD45RA+ positively selected. The clonotype comes from a woman between 25 and 40 years old in good health. The CDR3 reads CASSLEGSSSYEQYF. For the CDR3, the DNA is TGTGCCAGCAGCTTGGAGGGGTCGAGCTCCTACGAGCAGTACTTC.